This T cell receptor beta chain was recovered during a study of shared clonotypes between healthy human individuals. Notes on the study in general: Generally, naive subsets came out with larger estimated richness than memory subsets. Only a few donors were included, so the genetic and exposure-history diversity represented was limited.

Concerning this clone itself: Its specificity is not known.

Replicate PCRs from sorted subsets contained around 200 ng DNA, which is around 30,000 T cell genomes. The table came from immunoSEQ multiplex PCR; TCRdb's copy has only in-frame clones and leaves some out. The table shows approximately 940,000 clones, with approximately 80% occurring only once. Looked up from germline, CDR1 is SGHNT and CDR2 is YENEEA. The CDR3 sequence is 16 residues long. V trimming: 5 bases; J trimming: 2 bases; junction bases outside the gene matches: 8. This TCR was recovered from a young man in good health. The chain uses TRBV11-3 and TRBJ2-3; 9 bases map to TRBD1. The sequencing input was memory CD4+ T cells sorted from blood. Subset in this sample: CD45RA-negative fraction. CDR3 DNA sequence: TGTGCCAGCAGCCCCGGGACAGGGTCTTTCACAGATACGCAGTATTTT. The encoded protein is CASSPGTGSFTDTQYF.